These T cell receptor beta chains were read from a single sample in a study of blood T cell repertoires in COVID-19. Method: immunoSEQ multiplex PCR; TCRdb's copy keeps in-frame clones and lacks some. The data hold about 81,000 clones, with roughly 91% observed a single time. Sequencing was done on a sample of peripheral blood. The receptors originated from a woman between 50 and 59 years old in a cohort sampled during active COVID-19. The CDR3 runs from the conserved cysteine through the conserved F or W. A D gene is named only where the DNA matches it firmly. Not every row has a clone size; where given, it reads once, few, many or a size class.

d_call j_call v_call cdr3_length clone_size cdr3_nt cdr3_aa
. TRBJ2-7 TRBV11-3 17 . TGTGCCAGCAGCTCCAAACCAACCACCCTAGGTCCCTACGAGCAGTACTTC CASSSKPTTLGPYEQYF
TRBD2 TRBJ2-3 TRBV9 16 once TGTGCCAGCAGCGTAGGGCAACCGGGGGGTCCAGATACGCAGTATTTT CASSVGQPGGPDTQYF
. TRBJ2-7 TRBV4-1 13 . TGCGCCAGCAGCCAAGCTTGGGCGGGCGAGCAGTACTTC CASSQAWAGEQYF
. TRBJ2-1 TRBV27 11 . TGTGCCAGCAGTTCAATCAATGAGCAGTTCTTC CASSSINEQFF
TRBD1 TRBJ1-2 TRBV19 14 . TGTGCCAGTAGTAAGCCCGACAGGGCCTATGGCTACACCTTC CASSKPDRAYGYTF
. TRBJ2-7 TRBV29-1 11 . TGCAGCGCTACATTCAGCGACGAGCAGTACTTC CSATFSDEQYF
. TRBJ2-5 TRBV7-7 15 . TGTGCTAGCAGCTTAGGAGGGGGCTTAGGGGAGACCCAGTACTTC CASSLGGGLGETQYF
TRBD1 TRBJ2-7 TRBV6-1 14 once TGTGCCAGCAGTGAAAGACAGGGAAATCACGAGCAGTACTTC CASSERQGNHEQYF
. TRBJ2-2 TRBV5-4 15 . TGTGCCAGCAAACTAGGGCAGGCGAACACCGGGGAGCTGTTTTTT CASKLGQANTGELFF
TRBD2 TRBJ2-7 TRBV5-1 21 . TGCGCCAGCAGCTTGGGGGTACTAGCGGGAGTAGTCCCCATCCGCTCCTACGAGCAGTACTTC CASSLGVLAGVVPIRSYEQYF
TRBD1 TRBJ1-1 TRBV3-1/TRBV3-2 15 . TGTGCCAGCAGCCAAACCGGGACAGGGACCCCTGAAGCTTTCTTT CASSQTGTGTPEAFF
TRBD2 TRBJ2-2 TRBV5-4 18 . TGTGCCAGCAGCTTGGCGGGCCGGGGAGGGTTGAACACCGGGGAGCTGTTTTTT CASSLAGRGGLNTGELFF
. TRBJ2-7 TRBV5-1 15 . TGCGCCAGCAAGTTGGGGTCACAGGGTTGGTACGAGCAGTACTTC CASKLGSQGWYEQYF
TRBD1 TRBJ1-6 TRBV5-1 17 . TGCGCCAGCAGCTTGGAAGGACAGGGCCTTGCCTCGTCACCCCTCCACTTT CASSLEGQGLASSPLHF
TRBD2 TRBJ2-3 TRBV7-9 16 . TGTGCCAGCAGCCAGTTGAGACTAGCCCCAACAGATACGCAGTATTTT CASSQLRLAPTDTQYF
. TRBJ1-2 TRBV28 12 . TGTGCCAGTAGTACTGAAGCGGATGGCTACACCTTC CASSTEADGYTF
TRBD2 TRBJ2-5 TRBV19 18 . TGTGCCAGTAGTATAGGGTTACTGGCTAGCGGAGGACTAGAGACCCAGTACTTC CASSIGLLASGGLETQYF
. TRBJ1-1 TRBV6-5 13 . TGTGCCAGCAGCCGCGTGCGGGATGAAGTAGCTTTCTTT CASSRVRDEVAFF
. TRBJ1-2 TRBV19 12 few TGTGCCAGTAGTAGTCGGGGGGCTGGCTACACCTTC CASSSRGAGYTF
. TRBJ2-5 TRBV10-3 14 . TGTGCCATCAGTGACGGGTTAGCTAAAGAGACCCAGTACTTC CAISDGLAKETQYF
. TRBJ1-2 TRBV9 15 . TGTGCCAGCAGCGATCCCCAGGACAAGGTCTATGGCTACACCTTC CASSDPQDKVYGYTF
. TRBJ1-2 TRBV4-2 23 . TGTGCCAGCAGCCATGAGGTTTCGGACGTTGCATCGGGACAAGGGAAGACTAACTATGGCTACACCTTC CASSHEVSDVASGQGKTNYGYTF
. TRBJ2-2 TRBV11-2 13 . TGTGCCAGCACCGACAGGTTCTCCGGGGAGCTGTTTTTT CASTDRFSGELFF
. TRBJ2-7 TRBV5-1 14 . TGCGCCAGCAGCGAGACTGCCACAGGAAACGAGCAGTACTTC CASSETATGNEQYF
TRBD1 TRBJ2-1 TRBV12-5 18 once TGTGCTAGTGGTTTGCCCACTACCGGGACAGGGGTGTACAATGAGCAGTTCTTC CASGLPTTGTGVYNEQFF
TRBD1 TRBJ1-3 TRBV19 18 . TGTGCCAGTAGTATCGGGACAGGGTTGAAAGAATCGCGAAACACCATATATTTT CASSIGTGLKESRNTIYF
. TRBJ2-7 TRBV7-9 14 . TGTGCCAGCAGCTTATCGCTAGAATCCAACGAGCAGTACTTC CASSLSLESNEQYF